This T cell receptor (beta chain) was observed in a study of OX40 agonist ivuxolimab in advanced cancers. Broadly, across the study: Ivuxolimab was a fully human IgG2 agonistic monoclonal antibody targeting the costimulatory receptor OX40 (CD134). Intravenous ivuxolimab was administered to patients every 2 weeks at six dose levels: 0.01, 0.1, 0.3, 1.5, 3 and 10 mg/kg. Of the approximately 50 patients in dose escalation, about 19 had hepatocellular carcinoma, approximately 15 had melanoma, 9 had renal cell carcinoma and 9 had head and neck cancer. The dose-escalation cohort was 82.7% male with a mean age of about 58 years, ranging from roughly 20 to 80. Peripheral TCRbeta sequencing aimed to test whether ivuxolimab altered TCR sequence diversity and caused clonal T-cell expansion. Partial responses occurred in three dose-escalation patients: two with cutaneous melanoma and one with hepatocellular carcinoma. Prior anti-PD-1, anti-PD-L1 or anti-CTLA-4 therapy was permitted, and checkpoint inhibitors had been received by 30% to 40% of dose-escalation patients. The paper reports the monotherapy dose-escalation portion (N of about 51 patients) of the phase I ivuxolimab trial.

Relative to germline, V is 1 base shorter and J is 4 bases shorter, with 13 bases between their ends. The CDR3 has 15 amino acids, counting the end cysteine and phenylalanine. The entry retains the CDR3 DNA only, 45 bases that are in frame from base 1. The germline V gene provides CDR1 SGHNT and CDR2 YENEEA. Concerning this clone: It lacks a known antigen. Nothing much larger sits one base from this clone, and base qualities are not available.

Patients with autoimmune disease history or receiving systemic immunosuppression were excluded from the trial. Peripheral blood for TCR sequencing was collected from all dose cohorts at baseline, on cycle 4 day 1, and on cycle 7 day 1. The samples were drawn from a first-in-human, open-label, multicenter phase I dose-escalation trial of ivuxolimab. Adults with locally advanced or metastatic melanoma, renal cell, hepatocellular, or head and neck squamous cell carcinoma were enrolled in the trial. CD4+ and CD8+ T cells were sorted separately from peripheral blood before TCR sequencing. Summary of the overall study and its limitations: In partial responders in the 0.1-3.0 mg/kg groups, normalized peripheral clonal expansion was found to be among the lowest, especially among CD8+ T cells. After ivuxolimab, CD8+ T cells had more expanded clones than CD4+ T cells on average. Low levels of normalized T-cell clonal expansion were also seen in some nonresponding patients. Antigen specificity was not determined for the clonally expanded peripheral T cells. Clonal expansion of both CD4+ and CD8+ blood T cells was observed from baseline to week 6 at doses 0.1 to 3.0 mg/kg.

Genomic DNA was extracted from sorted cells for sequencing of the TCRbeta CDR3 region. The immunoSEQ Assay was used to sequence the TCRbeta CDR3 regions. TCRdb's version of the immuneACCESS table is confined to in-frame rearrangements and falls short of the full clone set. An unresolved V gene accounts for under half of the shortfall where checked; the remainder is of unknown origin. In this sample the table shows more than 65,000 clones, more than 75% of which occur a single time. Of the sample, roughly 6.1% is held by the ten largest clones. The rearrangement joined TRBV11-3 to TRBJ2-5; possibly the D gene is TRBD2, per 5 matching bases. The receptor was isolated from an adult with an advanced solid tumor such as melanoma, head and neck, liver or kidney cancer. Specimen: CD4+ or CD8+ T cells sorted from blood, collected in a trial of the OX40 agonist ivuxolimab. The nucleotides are TGTGCCAGCAGCTTAGGTGGGAGTGCAGGAGAGACCCAGTACTTC. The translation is CASSLGGSAGETQYF.